The clone carrying this TCR beta chain has a handful of counts. Its cognate antigen is unknown. These data originate in a study of molecular identifiers for immune sequencing clone quantification. TCRdb re-derived calls from the PCR reads in MiXCR, one entry per CDR3 protein. Of about 510,000 distinct CDR3 sequences in the sample, 25% are singletons; the top ten hold 0.76%. Trimming removed 7 bases from V and 5 bases from J; junction bases left unmatched: 10. Germline V gene data show CDR1 as MNHEY and CDR2 as SVGAGI. This CDR3 comprises 14 residues. Overall study findings and caveats: In naive cells, clones above 20 RNA copies held under 1% of molecules, whereas in effector cells they held over 99%.

The sequence derives from a human donor in good health. Some libraries in this study had Jurkat cell RNA spiked in. Sequencing input: naive CD8+ T cells from blood, with Jurkat cell RNA spiked in. Subset meaning: FACS-sorted CD8+CD4-CCR7+CD45RA+ naive T cells. The chain carries TRBV6-5 and TRBJ2-7, with 8 bases matching TRBD1. The CDR3 sequence: CASTKTGAGDEQYF. CDR3 in DNA: TGTGCCAGCACAAAGACAGGGGCCGGGGACGAGCAGTACTTC.